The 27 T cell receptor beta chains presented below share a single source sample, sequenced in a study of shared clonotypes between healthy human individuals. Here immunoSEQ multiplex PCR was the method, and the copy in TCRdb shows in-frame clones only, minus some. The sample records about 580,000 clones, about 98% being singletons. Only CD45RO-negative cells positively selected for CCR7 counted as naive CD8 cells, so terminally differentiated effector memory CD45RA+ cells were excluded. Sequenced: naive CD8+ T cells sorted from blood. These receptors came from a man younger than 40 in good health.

Written as DNA, the CDR3 is TGCGCCAGCAGCTTGTCAGGCTTCTACGAGCAGTACTTC. Translating gives CASSLSGFYEQYF. The V gene is TRBV5-1, the J gene TRBJ2-7; no firm D call. From germline, CDR1 is SGHRS and CDR2 YFSETQ. The CDR3 has 13 amino acids. Deletions cut 1 base from V and 3 bases from J, with 8 bases between.

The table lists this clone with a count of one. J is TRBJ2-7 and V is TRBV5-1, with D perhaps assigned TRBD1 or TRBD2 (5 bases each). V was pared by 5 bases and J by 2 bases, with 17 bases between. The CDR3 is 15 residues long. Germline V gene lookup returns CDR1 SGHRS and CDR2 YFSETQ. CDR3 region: CASSRDGEGPYEQYF. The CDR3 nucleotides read TGCGCCAGCAGTCGGGACGGAGAGGGGCCCTACGAGCAGTACTTC.

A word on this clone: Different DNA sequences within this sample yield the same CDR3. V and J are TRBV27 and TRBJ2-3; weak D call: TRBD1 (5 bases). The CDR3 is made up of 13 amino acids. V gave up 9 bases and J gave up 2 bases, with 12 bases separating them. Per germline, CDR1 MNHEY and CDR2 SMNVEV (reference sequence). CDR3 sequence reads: CASSLGVTDTQYF. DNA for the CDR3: TGTGCCAGTAGTCTAGGGGTCACAGATACGCAGTATTTT.

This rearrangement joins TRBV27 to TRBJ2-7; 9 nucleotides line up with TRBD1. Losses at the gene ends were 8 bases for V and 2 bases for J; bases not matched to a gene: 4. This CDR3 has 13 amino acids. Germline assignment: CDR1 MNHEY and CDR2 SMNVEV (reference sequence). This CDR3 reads CASGTGIAYEQYF. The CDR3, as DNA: TGTGCCAGCGGGACAGGGATAGCCTACGAGCAGTACTTC.

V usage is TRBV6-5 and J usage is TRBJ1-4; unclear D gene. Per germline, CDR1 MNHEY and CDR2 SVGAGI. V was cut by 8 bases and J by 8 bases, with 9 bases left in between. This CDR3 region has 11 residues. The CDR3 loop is CASRAGEKLFF. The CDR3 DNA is TGTGCCAGCCGAGCAGGCGAAAAACTGTTTTTT.

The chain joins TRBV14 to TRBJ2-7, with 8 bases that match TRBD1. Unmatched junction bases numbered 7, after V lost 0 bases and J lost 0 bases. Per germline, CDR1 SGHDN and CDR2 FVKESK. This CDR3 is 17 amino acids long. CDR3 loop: CASSQETGVKSSYEQYF. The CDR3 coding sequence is TGTGCCAGCAGCCAAGAGACAGGGGTAAAAAGCTCCTACGAGCAGTACTTC.

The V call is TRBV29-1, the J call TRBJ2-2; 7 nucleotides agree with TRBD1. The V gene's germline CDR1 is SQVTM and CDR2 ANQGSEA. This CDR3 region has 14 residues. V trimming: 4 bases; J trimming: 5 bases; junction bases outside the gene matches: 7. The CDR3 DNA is TGCAGCGTTGCGCCTACAGGGGTTACCGGGGAGCTGTTTTTT. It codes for CSVAPTGVTGELFF.

CDR3: CASRVPLAASGSYEQYF. The CDR3 DNA reads as TGTGCCAGTAGAGTACCTCTCGCGGCTAGCGGGAGCTACGAGCAGTACTTC. The V call is TRBV19, the J call TRBJ2-7, with 10 bases fitting TRBD2. Germline V gene data show CDR1 as LNHDA and CDR2 as SQIVND (reference sequence). The CDR3 spans 17 residues. The J segment lost 3 bases and the V segment lost 6 bases, leaving 14 bases of the junction unmatched.

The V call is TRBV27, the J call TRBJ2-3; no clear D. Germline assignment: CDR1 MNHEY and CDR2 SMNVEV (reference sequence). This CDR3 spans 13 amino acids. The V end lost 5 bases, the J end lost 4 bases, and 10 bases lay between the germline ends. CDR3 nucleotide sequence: TGTGCCAGCAGTCCACTACCGCCAGATACGCAGTATTTT. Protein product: CASSPLPPDTQYF.

The CDR3: CASSQEGSSYNEQFF. As DNA, the CDR3 is TGCGCCAGCAGCCAAGAAGGAAGCTCCTACAATGAGCAGTTCTTC. The rearrangement links TRBV4-3 to TRBJ2-1; no clear D. This CDR3 contains 15 residues. V was shortened by 0 bases and J by 0 bases, with 6 bases between the two germline ends. Germline CDR1 LGHNA, CDR2 YSLEER.

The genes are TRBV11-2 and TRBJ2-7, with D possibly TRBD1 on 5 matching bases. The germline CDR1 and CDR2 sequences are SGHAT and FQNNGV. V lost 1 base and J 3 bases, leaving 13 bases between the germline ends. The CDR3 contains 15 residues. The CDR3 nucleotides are TGTGCCAGCAGCTTAGGGGGCGGTAGATACTACGAGCAGTACTTC. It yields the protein CASSLGGGRYYEQYF.

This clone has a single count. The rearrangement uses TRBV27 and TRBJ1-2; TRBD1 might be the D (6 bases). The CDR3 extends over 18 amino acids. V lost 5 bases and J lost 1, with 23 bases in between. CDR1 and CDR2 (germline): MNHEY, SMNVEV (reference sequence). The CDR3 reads CASSTSNNHRVNNYGYTF. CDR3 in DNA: TGTGCCAGCAGTACCTCAAACAACCACAGGGTTAATAACTATGGCTACACCTTC.

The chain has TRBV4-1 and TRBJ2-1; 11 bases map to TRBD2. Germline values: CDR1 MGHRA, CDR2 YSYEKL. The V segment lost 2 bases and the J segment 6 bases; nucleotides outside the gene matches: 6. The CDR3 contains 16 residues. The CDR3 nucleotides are TGCGCCAGCAGCCAATTCTTAGCGGGAGGGCGCAATGAGCAGTTCTTC. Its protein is CASSQFLAGGRNEQFF.

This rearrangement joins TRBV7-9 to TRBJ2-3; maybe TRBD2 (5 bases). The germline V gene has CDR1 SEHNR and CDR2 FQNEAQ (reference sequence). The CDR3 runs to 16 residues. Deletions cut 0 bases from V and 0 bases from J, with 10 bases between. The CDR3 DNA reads TGTGCCAGCAGCTTAGCGCTAGCTATCAGCACAGATACGCAGTATTTT. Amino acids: CASSLALAISTDTQYF.

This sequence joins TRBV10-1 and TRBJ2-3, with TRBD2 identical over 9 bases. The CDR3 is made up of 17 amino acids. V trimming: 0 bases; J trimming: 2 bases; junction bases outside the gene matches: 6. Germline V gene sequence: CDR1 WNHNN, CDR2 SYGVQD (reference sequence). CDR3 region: CASSESMTSGSTDTQYF. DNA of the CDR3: TGCGCCAGCAGTGAGTCGATGACTAGCGGTTCCACAGATACGCAGTATTTT.

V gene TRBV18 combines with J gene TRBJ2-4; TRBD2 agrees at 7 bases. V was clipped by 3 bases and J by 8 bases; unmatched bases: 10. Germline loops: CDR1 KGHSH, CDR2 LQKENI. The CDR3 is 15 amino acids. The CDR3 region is CASSPERGGSYIQYF. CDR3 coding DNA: TGTGCCAGCTCACCTGAAAGGGGCGGGAGCTACATTCAGTACTTC.

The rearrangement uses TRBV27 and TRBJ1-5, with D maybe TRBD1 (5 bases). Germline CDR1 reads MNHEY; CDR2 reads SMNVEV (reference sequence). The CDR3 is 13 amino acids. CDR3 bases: TGTGCTACTCTGGGCAGGGCGGATCAGCCCCAGCATTTT. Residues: CATLGRADQPQHF.

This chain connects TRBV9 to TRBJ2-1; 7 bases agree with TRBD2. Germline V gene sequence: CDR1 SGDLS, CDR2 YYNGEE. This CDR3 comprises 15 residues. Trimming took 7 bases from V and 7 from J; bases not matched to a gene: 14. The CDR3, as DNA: TGTGCCAGCTCCCGGCGAGCGGGGATGGGGAATGAGCAGTTCTTC. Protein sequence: CASSRRAGMGNEQFF.

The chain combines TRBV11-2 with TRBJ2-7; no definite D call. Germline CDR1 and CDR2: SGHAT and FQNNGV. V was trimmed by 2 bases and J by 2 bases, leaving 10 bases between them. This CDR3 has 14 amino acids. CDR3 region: CASSLWSDAYEQYF. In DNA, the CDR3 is TGTGCCAGCAGCTTATGGAGCGACGCCTACGAGCAGTACTTC.

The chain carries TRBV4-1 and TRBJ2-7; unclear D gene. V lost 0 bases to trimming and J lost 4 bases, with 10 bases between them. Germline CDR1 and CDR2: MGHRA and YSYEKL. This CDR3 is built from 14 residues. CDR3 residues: CASSQDMSLYEQYF. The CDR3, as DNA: TGCGCCAGCAGCCAAGACATGTCGCTTTACGAGCAGTACTTC.

The CDR3 region has the DNA TGTGCCAGCAGCTTAGGACAGGGGAATGGCTACACCTTC. It is translated as CASSLGQGNGYTF. The gene calls are TRBV11-3 and TRBJ1-2; 8 nucleotides agree with TRBD1. Germline CDR1 is SGHNT and CDR2 is YENEEA. The CDR3 covers 13 residues. The V segment lost 1 base and the J segment 6 bases; nucleotides outside the gene matches: 1.

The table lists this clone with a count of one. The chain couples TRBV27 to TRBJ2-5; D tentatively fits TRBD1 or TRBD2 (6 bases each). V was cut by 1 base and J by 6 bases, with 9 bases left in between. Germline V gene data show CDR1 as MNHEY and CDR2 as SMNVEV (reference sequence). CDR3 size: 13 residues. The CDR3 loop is CASSLYGGQTQYF. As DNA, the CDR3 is TGTGCCAGCAGTTTATATGGGGGGCAGACCCAGTACTTC.

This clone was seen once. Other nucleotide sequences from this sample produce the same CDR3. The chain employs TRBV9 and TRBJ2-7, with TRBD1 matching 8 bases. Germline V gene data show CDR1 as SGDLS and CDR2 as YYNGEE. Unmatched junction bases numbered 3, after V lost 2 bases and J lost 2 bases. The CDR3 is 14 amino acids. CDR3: CASSVGQGTYEQYF. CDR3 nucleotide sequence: TGTGCCAGCAGCGTCGGACAGGGTACCTACGAGCAGTACTTC.

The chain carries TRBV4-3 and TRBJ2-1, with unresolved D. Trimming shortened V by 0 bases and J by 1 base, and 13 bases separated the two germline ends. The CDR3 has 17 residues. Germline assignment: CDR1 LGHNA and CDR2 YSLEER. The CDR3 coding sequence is TGCGCCAGCAGCCAAGATTCCGGACCCATTTCCTACAATGAGCAGTTCTTC. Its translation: CASSQDSGPISYNEQFF.

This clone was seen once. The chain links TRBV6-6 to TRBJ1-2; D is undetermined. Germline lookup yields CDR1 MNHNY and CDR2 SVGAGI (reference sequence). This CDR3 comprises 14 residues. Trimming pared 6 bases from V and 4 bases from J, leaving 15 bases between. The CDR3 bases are TGTGCCAGCAGCCTGTGGGCCAGTAGCTATGGCTACACCTTC. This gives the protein CASSLWASSYGYTF.

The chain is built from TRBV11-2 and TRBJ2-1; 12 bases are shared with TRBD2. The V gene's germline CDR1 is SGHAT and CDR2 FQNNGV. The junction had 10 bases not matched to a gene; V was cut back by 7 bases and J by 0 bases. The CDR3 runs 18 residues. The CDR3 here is CASIPGTSGPSSYNEQFF. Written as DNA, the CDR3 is TGTGCCAGCATCCCAGGGACTAGCGGGCCGAGCTCCTACAATGAGCAGTTCTTC.

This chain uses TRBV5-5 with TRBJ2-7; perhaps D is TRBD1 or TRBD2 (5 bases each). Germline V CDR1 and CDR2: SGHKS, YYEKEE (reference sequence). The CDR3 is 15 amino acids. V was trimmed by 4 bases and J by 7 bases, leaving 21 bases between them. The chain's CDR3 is CASSPNRGPTPEQYF. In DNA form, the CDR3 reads TGTGCCAGCAGCCCCAACCGGGGACCCACCCCTGAGCAGTACTTC. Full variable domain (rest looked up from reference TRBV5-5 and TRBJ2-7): DAGVTQSPTHLIKTRGQQVTLRCSPISGHKSVSWYQQVLGQGPQFIFQYYEKEERGRGNFPDRFSARQFPNYSSELNVNALLLGDSALYLCASSPNRGPTPEQYFGPGTRLTVT.